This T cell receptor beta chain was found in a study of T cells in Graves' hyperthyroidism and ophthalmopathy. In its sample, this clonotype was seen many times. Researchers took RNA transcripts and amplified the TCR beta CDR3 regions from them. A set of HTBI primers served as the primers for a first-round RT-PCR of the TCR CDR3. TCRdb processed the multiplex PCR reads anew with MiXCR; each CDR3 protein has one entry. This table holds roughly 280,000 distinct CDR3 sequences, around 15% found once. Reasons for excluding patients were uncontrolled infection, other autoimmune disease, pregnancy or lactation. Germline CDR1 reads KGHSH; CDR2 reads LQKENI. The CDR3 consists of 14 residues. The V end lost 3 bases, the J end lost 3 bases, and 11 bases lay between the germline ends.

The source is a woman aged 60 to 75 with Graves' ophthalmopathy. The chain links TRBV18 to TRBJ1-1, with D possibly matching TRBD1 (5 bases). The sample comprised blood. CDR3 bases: TGTGCCAGCTCACCTTATAGGGACGACACTGAAGCTTTCTTT. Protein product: CASSPYRDDTEAFF.